These T cell receptor beta chains were read from a single sample in a study of response to subunit inactivated influenza vaccine. A single record per CDR3 protein comes from TCRdb applying MiXCR to the RT-PCR reads. The repertoire holds hundreds of thousands of distinct CDR3 sequences, with approximately 11% as singletons. This same sample was also taken into another study, of T cells expressing NK-cell markers.

Sequences were derived from PBMCs from blood, sampled on the day of vaccination. All receptors come from a man over 45 who received an inactivated influenza vaccine. The conserved cysteine and the conserved F or W are not part of the CDR3 here.

j_gene,v_gene,len,CDR3aa
TRBJ2-6,TRBV30,15,AWSRGTGEAGANVLT
TRBJ2-2,TRBV15,12,ATEVAVNTGELF
TRBJ2-5,TRBV6-1,15,ASSEATSGRASETQY
TRBJ2-2,TRBV20-1,13,SASGQGANTGELF
TRBJ2-7,TRBV6-1,10,ATARANYEQY
TRBJ2-7,TRBV20-1,15,SARRETGTGDWYEQY
TRBJ2-7,TRBV7-6,12,ASSLGQGPREQY
TRBJ1-2,TRBV5-1,13,ASSLLLDSSYGYT
TRBJ2-7,TRBV18,12,ASSPPAVGGEQY
TRBJ1-2,TRBV20-1,12,SARGTGTGYGYT
TRBJ2-3,TRBV4-3,14,ASSRGLAGWGDTQY
TRBJ2-1,TRBV20-1,12,SASPSGPYNEQF
TRBJ1-5,TRBV20-1,10,SALTGREPQH
TRBJ1-2,TRBV6-2/TRBV6-3,12,ASKQGTSNYGYT
TRBJ2-3,TRBV9,13,ASSPLVRVADTQY
TRBJ2-3,TRBV4-3,13,ASSQEKDYENTQY
TRBJ2-7,TRBV11-2,13,ASSLRGQGAFEQY
TRBJ2-1,TRBV12-3/TRBV12-4,13,ASSNTGSGGNEQF
TRBJ1-6,TRBV7-2,14,ASSSQGRMINSPLH
TRBJ2-1,TRBV28,14,ASSLDRDRGYNEQF
TRBJ2-5,TRBV10-3,12,AISEGPGQETQY
TRBJ2-3,TRBV20-1,13,TSVPGPTNTDTQY